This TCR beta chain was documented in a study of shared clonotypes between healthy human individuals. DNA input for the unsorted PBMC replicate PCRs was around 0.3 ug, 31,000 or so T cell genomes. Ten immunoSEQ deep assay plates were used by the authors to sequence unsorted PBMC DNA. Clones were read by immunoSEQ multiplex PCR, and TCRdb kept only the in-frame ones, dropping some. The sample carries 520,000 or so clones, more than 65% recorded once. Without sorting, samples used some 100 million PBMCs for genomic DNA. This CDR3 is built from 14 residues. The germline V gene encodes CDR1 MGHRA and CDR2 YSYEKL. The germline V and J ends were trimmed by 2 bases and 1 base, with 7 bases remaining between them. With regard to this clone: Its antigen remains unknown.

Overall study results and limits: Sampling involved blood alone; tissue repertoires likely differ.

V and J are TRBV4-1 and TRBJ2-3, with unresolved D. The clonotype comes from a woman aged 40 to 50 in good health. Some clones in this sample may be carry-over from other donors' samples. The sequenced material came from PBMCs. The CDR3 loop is CASSQISGTDTQYF. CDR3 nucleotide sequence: TGCGCCAGCAGCCAAATATCAGGCACAGATACGCAGTATTTT.